This paragraph reports one T cell receptor beta chain. As yet, its antigen is unknown. The source of the sample is a study of T cell responses to AZD1222 COVID-19 vaccine. Study outcomes and limitations: Sampling captured repertoires only after the peak T cell response. It was only a handful of AZD1222 recipients who were seropositive at baseline.

Clones were read by immunoSEQ multiplex PCR, and TCRdb kept only the in-frame ones, dropping some. The table includes over 150,000 clones, 92% detected once. CDR1 and CDR2 from the germline V gene are GTSNPN and SVGIG (reference sequence). Trimming took off 2 bases at V and 4 bases at J, with 9 bases between the two ends. This CDR3 spans 13 amino acids. The sequences come from peripheral blood, collected on day 0 of MenACWY control vaccination. The chain combines TRBV30 with TRBJ1-5, with D hard to call. The source of this sequence is an adult in good health. CDR3 loop: CAWSWEGNQPQHF. Written as DNA, the CDR3 is TGTGCCTGGAGTTGGGAGGGAAATCAGCCCCAGCATTTT.